What follows describes a single T cell receptor (beta chain). The entry originates in a study of patients and donors after allogeneic stem cell transplantation. TCRdb recomputed calls from the RT-PCR reads with MiXCR, one row per CDR3 protein. This table holds a few hundred thousand distinct CDR3 sequences, around 41% found once. This CDR3 contains 11 residues. Germline lookup yields CDR1 GTSNPN and CDR2 SVGIG (reference sequence). Trimming cost V 2 bases and J 8 bases, with 9 bases left between them. The receptor was derived from a human donor who was either an allogeneic HSCT recipient or a stem cell or donor lymphocyte infusion donor (not recorded which). It is not recorded whose cells these are; they may come from a transplant donor. The sample consisted of blood, either unsorted or a sorted T cell fraction (not recorded which). The gene calls are TRBV30 and TRBJ1-2; no clear D gene. In DNA, the CDR3 is TGTGCCTGGAGTCTCGGCCGGGGCTACACCTTC. Translated: CAWSLGRGYTF.